Shown below are 26 T cell receptor beta chains from a single sample sequenced in a study of CD8 T cells in ankylosing spondylitis (TCRdb year 2017). The library was produced with 5' RACE. Sequenced on an Illumina HiSeq 2500. The public reads were quality trimmed at Q25 with fastp and then assembled into clones with MiXCR by TCRdb, keeping productive beta chains. Under each unique CDR3 protein, matching rows form one entry showing the most common genes and DNA. Recorded for this sample are some 200,000 distinct CDR3 sequences; 18% of them occurred a single time. The leading ten clones occupy roughly 4% of the sample. The sequencing input was blood, either unsorted or a sorted T cell fraction (not recorded which). All receptors derive from a male donor under 30 with ankylosing spondylitis or in good health (not recorded which). Donor details come from another sample of the same person, matched by shared clones.

This rearrangement joins TRBV27 to TRBJ2-7; D possibly corresponds to TRBD1 (6 bases). The CDR3 covers 15 residues. The germline V gene has CDR1 MNHEY and CDR2 SMNVEV (reference sequence). Trimming shortened V by 2 bases and J by 3 bases, and 14 bases separated the two germline ends. CDR3 loop: CASSLLDGQRYEQYV. CDR3 in DNA: TGTGCCAGCAGTTTACTAGATGGACAGCGCTACGAGCAGTACGTC.

This chain uses TRBV12-5 with TRBJ2-1; D is ambiguous. The CDR3 loop spans 12 amino acids. Germline loops: CDR1 LGHNT, CDR2 FRNRAP. Trimming removed 5 bases at V and 6 bases at J, with 8 bases between. CDR3 nucleotide sequence: TGTGCTAGTGGTATGACACGCAATGAGCAGTTCTTC. Translated, it gives CASGMTRNEQFF.

This clonotype was counted at least ten times. The chain combines TRBV6-5 with TRBJ1-1, with no clear D. The germline V gene has CDR1 MNHEY and CDR2 SVGAGI. The CDR3 is made up of 11 amino acids. Trimming removed 8 bases at V and 7 bases at J, with 11 bases between. The CDR3 region has the DNA TGTGCCAGCTGGGAATCATATGAAGCTTTCTTT. Amino acid sequence: CASWESYEAFF.

This chain connects TRBV29-1 to TRBJ1-2; the match to TRBD1 covers 12 bases. This CDR3 spans 15 amino acids. V lost 1 base and J lost 3; bases outside the gene matches: 3. The germline gives CDR1 SQVTM, CDR2 ANQGSEA. The CDR3 coding sequence is TGCAGCGTTGAAGGGGGACAGGGGGCGGACTATGGCTACACCTTC. This gives the protein CSVEGGQGADYGYTF.

The sample holds many counts of this clonotype. V usage is TRBV19 and J usage is TRBJ2-5; TRBD1 matches at 7 bases. Germline V CDR1 and CDR2: LNHDA, SQIVND (reference sequence). With 1 base clipped from V and 3 bases from J, the junction kept 5 bases outside the gene matches. The CDR3 spans 15 residues. The CDR3 sequence: CASSIVGTAKETQYF. CDR3 in DNA: TGTGCCAGTAGTATAGTGGGGACAGCGAAAGAGACCCAGTACTTC.

This clonotype has a count of ten or more. The J gene is TRBJ2-5, the V gene TRBV7-2; D is undetermined. CDR1 and CDR2 from the germline V gene are SGHTA and FQGNSA. The CDR3 sequence is 13 residues long. Trimming removed 5 bases at V and 7 bases at J, with 14 bases between. The CDR3 reads CASSLSLRGTQYF. Here the CDR3 DNA reads TGTGCCAGCAGCCTAAGTCTACGAGGGACCCAGTACTTC.

In DNA, the CDR3 is TGTGCCAGCAGCTTACGACAGGGTCAAGGTGTAAAACTGTTTTTT. Translation: CASSLRQGQGVKLFF. The rearrangement uses TRBV7-2 and TRBJ1-4; 7 bases are shared with TRBD1. V dropped 2 bases and J dropped 10; count of bases not matched to a gene: 10. Per the germline V gene, CDR1 is SGHTA and CDR2 is FQGNSA. This CDR3 is 15 amino acids long.

This clonotype was counted many times. This chain joins TRBV30 and TRBJ1-5; a weak D match, TRBD1 (6 bases). The V gene lost 0 bases and the J gene lost 7 bases, with 10 bases spanning the gap. Germline assignment: CDR1 GTSNPN and CDR2 SVGIG (reference sequence). This CDR3 is 13 amino acids long. The CDR3 DNA reads as TGTGCCTGGAGTGTGGGGGGCTACCAGCCCCAGCATTTT. The encoded protein is CAWSVGGYQPQHF.

V and J are TRBV29-1 and TRBJ2-5; no clear D. CDR1 and CDR2 from the germline V gene are SQVTM and ANQGSEA. The CDR3 extends over 16 amino acids. Trimming took off 3 bases at V and 4 bases at J, with 21 bases between the two ends. This chain's CDR3 is CSVEVLDGKWGETQYF. The CDR3 nucleotides are TGCAGCGTTGAGGTCTTGGACGGAAAGTGGGGAGAGACCCAGTACTTC.

This clonotype occurred many times. The rearrangement joins TRBV24-1 to TRBJ2-7, with TRBD1 matching over 10 bases. V was pared by 10 bases and J by 9 bases, with 14 bases of the junction left unmatched. From germline, CDR1 is KGHDR and CDR2 SFDVKD. The CDR3 totals 14 residues. In nucleotides, the CDR3 is TGTGCCACTCCAAAGGGGACAGGGGTTTTTGGGCAGTACTTC. This sequence encodes CATPKGTGVFGQYF.

Only a few counts were recorded for this clonotype. The V gene is TRBV6-5, the J gene TRBJ2-1; 7 bases are shared with TRBD2. Trimming at V came to 5 bases and at J to 9 bases, leaving 1 base not matched to a gene. In germline, CDR1 is MNHEY, CDR2 SVGAGI. CDR3 length: 11 amino acids. This CDR3 reads CASSREGEQFF. The CDR3 DNA sequence: TGTGCCAGCAGTAGGGAGGGTGAGCAGTTCTTC.

The table lists this clonotype with many counts. This chain uses TRBV3-1 with TRBJ2-7, with D possibly being TRBD2 (5 bases). Germline CDR1 is LGHDT and CDR2 is YNNKEL (reference sequence). Trimming took off 4 bases at V and 6 bases at J, with 13 bases between the two ends. There are 13 residues in the CDR3. CDR3 sequence: CASSLTDYSEQYV. CDR3 in DNA: TGTGCCAGCAGCCTAACAGACTATTCCGAGCAGTACGTC.

This clonotype showed up many times. The CDR3 protein is CASSLAGGTASYNEQFF. The DNA of the CDR3 is TGTGCCAGCAGCTTGGCCGGGGGGACAGCGTCCTACAATGAGCAGTTCTTC. The gene calls are TRBV5-4 and TRBJ2-1; either TRBD1 or TRBD2 may supply D (7 bases each). This CDR3 has 17 amino acids. CDR1 SGHNT and CDR2 YYREEE come from the germline V gene (reference sequence). Trimming pared 0 bases from V and 1 base from J, leaving 14 bases between.

This clonotype was seen repeatedly, ten times or more. The rearrangement uses TRBV3-1 and TRBJ2-7; TRBD1 might be the D (6 bases). Trimming stripped 3 bases from V and 1 base from J, with 7 bases between. This CDR3 spans 13 amino acids. CDR1 and CDR2 (germline): LGHDT, YNNKEL (reference sequence). The CDR3 loop is CASSHGQSYEQYF. CDR3 DNA sequence: TGTGCCAGCAGCCATGGACAGTCCTACGAGCAGTACTTC.

This clonotype was recorded a few times. The V call is TRBV6-1, the J call TRBJ2-2; D is unresolved. Germline CDR1 reads MNHNS; CDR2 reads SASEGT. The CDR3 length is 14 residues. The germline V and J ends were trimmed by 5 bases and 2 bases, with 9 bases remaining between them. The CDR3 here is CASSPNRNTGELFF. In nucleotides, the CDR3 is TGTGCCAGCAGTCCGAACAGAAACACCGGGGAGCTGTTTTTT.

The V and J genes are TRBV29-1 and TRBJ2-5; D not certain. Trimming stripped 3 bases from V and 2 bases from J, with 7 bases between. CDR1 and CDR2 from the germline V gene are SQVTM and ANQGSEA. The CDR3 consists of 12 residues. The CDR3 loop reads CSVEMGQETQYF. The CDR3 nucleotides read TGCAGCGTTGAGATGGGGCAAGAGACCCAGTACTTC.

This clonotype was recorded at least ten times. This rearrangement joins TRBV4-2 to TRBJ1-2; no clear D gene. The germline V gene encodes CDR1 LGHNA and CDR2 YNFKEQ. The V gene lost 1 base and the J gene lost 5 bases, with 17 bases spanning the gap. This CDR3 is 16 amino acids long. CDR3 loop: CASSQVFRTESYGYTF. CDR3 sequence (DNA): TGTGCCAGCAGCCAAGTATTCCGGACGGAGAGTTATGGCTACACCTTC.

The rearrangement uses TRBV20-1 and TRBJ1-1; TRBD1 is a possible D gene (6 bases). Germline CDR1 DFQATT, CDR2 SNEGSKA (reference sequence). Trimming removed 0 bases from V and 1 base from J, with 9 bases in between. CDR3 length equals 14 residues. The CDR3 loop reads CSARDWGQNTEAFF. The CDR3 DNA follows: TGCAGTGCTAGAGATTGGGGACAGAACACTGAAGCTTTCTTT.

The chain is built from TRBV3-1 and TRBJ1-1, with D possibly being TRBD1 (6 bases). Trimming shortened V by 1 base and J by 3 bases, and 6 bases separated the two germline ends. The length of the CDR3 is 13 residues. Germline CDR1 and CDR2: LGHDT and YNNKEL (reference sequence). The CDR3 sequence: CASSQGGHTEAFF. Written as DNA, the CDR3 is TGTGCCAGCAGCCAAGGGGGGCACACTGAAGCTTTCTTT.

This clonotype appeared many times. CDR3 bases: TGTGCCAGCTCAGAGGACAGGGACTATGGCTACACCTTC. It specifies CASSEDRDYGYTF. The gene calls are TRBV18 and TRBJ1-2; 8 positions match TRBD1. The germline gives CDR1 KGHSH, CDR2 LQKENI. The CDR3 sequence is 13 residues long. The V segment lost 5 bases and the J segment 3 bases; nucleotides outside the gene matches: 2. Drawing the rest from reference TRBV18 and TRBJ1-2, the complete variable domain is NAGVMQNPRHLVRRRGQEARLRCSPMKGHSHVYWYRQLPEEGLKFMVYLQKENIIDESGMPKERFSAEFPKEGPSILRIQQVVRGDSAAYFCASSEDRDYGYTFGSGTRLTVV.

The V and J genes are TRBV30 and TRBJ1-2, with D perhaps TRBD1 (6 bases). V was pared by 4 bases and J by 3 bases, with 6 bases between. This CDR3 has 11 residues. Germline CDR1 reads GTSNPN; CDR2 reads SVGIG (reference sequence). The CDR3 spells CAWTGDYGYTF. CDR3 bases: TGTGCCTGGACAGGGGACTATGGCTACACCTTC.

Many counts were recorded for this clonotype. This chain joins TRBV20-1 and TRBJ2-1; 8 positions agree with TRBD1. CDR3 length equals 15 residues. V lost 6 bases to trimming and J lost 4 bases; unmatched junction nucleotides: 11. Per germline, CDR1 DFQATT and CDR2 SNEGSKA (reference sequence). The CDR3 reads CSATPGDRSYNEQFF. CDR3 in DNA: TGCAGTGCGACCCCCGGGGACAGGAGTTACAATGAGCAGTTCTTC.

This clonotype came up many times. This chain joins TRBV20-1 and TRBJ2-1; no clear D gene. The CDR3 totals 15 residues. From germline, CDR1 is DFQATT and CDR2 SNEGSKA (reference sequence). Trimming took 2 bases from V and 7 from J, leaving 18 bases between them. The CDR3: CSARSLRGYWNEQFF. In nucleotides, the CDR3 is TGCAGTGCTAGATCCCTCCGCGGATATTGGAATGAGCAGTTCTTC.

This clonotype was observed at least ten times. The chain employs TRBV29-1 and TRBJ2-4; D uncertain. In germline, CDR1 is SQVTM, CDR2 ANQGSEA. The CDR3 is 10 amino acids. Trimming cost V 4 bases and J 8 bases, with 6 bases left between them. DNA for the CDR3: TGCAGCGTTGGTAGTGACATTCAGTACTTC. Its protein product is CSVGSDIQYF.

Many counts were recorded for this clonotype. The V gene is TRBV12-3 or TRBV12-4, the J gene TRBJ1-3, with 7 bases fitting TRBD1. CDR3 length equals 16 residues. V lost 4 bases to trimming and J lost 0 bases; unmatched junction nucleotides: 6. CDR3 sequence: CASSSRDSYSGNTIYF. The DNA for the CDR3 is TGTGCCAGCAGTTCCCGGGACAGCTACTCTGGAAACACCATATATTTT.

This sequence joins TRBV6-2 or TRBV6-3 and TRBJ2-4, with 8 bases lining up with TRBD1. The CDR3 has 17 amino acids. Germline V lookup: CDR1 MNHEY, CDR2 SVGEGT. V lost 0 bases to trimming and J lost 6 bases; unmatched junction nucleotides: 10. The CDR3 nucleotides are TGTGCCAGCAGTTACTCCCCGCTCCGACAGGGGACAAACATTCAGTACTTC. Its translation: CASSYSPLRQGTNIQYF.